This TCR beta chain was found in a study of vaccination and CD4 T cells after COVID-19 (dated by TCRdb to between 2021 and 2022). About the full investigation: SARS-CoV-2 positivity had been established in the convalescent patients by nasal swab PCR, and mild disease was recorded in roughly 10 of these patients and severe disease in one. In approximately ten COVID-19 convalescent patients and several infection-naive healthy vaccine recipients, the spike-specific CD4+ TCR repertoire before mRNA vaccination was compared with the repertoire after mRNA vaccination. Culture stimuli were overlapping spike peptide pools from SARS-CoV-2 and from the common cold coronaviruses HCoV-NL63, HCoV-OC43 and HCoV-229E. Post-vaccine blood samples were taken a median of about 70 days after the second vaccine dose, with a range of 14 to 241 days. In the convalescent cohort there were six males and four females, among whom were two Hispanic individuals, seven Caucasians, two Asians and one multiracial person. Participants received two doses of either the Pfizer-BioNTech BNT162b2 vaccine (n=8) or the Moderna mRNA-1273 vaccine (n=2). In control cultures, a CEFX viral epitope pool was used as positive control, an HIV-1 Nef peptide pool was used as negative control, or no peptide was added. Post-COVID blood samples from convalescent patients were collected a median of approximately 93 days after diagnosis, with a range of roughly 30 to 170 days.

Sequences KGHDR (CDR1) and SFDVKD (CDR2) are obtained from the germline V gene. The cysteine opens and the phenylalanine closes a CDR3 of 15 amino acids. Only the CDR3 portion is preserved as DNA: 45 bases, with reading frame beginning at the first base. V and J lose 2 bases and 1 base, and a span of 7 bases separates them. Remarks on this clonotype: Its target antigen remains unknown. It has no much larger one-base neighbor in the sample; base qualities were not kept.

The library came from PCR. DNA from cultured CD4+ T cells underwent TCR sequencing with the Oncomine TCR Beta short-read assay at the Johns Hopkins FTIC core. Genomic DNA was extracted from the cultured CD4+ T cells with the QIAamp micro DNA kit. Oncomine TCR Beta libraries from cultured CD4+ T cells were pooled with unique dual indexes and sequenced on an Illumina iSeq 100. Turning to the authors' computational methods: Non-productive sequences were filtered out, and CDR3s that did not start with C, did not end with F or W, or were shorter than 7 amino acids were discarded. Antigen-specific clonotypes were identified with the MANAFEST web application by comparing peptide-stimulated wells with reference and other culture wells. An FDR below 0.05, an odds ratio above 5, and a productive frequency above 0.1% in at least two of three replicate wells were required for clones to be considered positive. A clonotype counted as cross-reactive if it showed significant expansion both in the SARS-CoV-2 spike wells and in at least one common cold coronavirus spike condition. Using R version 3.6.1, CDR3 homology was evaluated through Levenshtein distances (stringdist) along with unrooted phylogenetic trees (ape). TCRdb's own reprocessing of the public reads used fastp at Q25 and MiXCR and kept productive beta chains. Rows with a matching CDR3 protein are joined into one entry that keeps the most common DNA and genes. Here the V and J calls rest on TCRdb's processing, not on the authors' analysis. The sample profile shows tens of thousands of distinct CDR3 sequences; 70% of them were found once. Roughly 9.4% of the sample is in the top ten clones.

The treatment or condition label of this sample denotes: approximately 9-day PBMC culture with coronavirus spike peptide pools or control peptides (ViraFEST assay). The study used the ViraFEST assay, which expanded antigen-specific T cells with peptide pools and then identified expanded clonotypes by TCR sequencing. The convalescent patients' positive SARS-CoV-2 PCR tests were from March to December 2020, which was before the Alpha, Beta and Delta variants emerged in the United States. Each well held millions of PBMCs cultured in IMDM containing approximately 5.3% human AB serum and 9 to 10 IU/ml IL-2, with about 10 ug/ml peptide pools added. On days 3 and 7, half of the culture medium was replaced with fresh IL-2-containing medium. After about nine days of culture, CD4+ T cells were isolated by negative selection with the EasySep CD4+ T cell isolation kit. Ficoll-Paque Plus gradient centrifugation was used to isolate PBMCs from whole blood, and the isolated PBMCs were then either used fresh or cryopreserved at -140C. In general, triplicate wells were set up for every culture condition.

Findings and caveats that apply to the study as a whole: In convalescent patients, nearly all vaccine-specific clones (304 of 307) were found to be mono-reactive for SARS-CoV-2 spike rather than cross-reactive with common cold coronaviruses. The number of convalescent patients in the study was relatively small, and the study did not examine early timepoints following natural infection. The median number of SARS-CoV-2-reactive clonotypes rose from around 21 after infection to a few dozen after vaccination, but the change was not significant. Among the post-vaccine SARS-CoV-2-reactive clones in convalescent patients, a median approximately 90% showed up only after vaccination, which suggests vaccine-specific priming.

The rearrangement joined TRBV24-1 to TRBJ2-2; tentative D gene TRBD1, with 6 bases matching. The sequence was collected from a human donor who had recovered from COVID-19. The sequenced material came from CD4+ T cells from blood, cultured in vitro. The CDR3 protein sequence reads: CATSDYRVNTGELFF. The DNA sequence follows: TGTGCCACCAGTGATTACAGGGTGAACACCGGGGAGCTGTTTTTT.